This TCR beta chain came from a study of blood T cell repertoires in COVID-19. The CDR3 covers 15 residues. CDR1 is SGHVS, CDR2 FNYEAQ, per germline. With V trimmed by 2 bases and J by 1 base, 4 bases remained unmatched. The study recruited people aged about 18 to 89 years across around 23 US areas. Per the original methods: Amplification from reference gene primers served as the basis for estimated nucleated cell counts. Repertoires were generated with immunoSEQ multiplex PCR, while TCRdb's copy carries only in-frame clones and drops some. Clone size and the V and J calls come from that table; the DNA yielded D and trimming. The sample consists of a few hundred thousand clones, approximately 90% of them appearing once.

This clonotype originated in a woman between 35 and 50 years old who had been exposed to COVID-19. Sequencing was carried out using PBMCs or T cells enriched from blood (not recorded which). This chain joins TRBV7-6 and TRBJ2-5; 7 bases agree with TRBD2. CDR3 residues: CASSLNGRIQETQYF. DNA for the CDR3: TGTGCCAGCAGCTTAAACGGGAGGATCCAAGAGACCCAGTACTTC.